A single sample gave rise to the 7 T cell receptor beta chains below, sequenced in a study of OX40 agonist ivuxolimab in advanced cancers. Method: immunoSEQ multiplex PCR; TCRdb's copy keeps in-frame clones and lacks some. The data contain tens of thousands of clones, over 75% of them singletons. Here the sequenced sample was CD4+ or CD8+ T cells sorted from blood, taken in a trial of the OX40 agonist ivuxolimab. These receptors all come from an adult with an advanced solid tumor such as melanoma, head and neck, liver or kidney cancer.

The gene calls are TRBV28 and TRBJ1-3; D is undetermined. The V end lost 4 bases, the J end lost 8 bases, and 6 bases lay between the germline ends. Germline V gene sequence: CDR1 MDHEN, CDR2 SYDVKM. This CDR3 has 11 amino acids. The CDR3 sequence: CASSSSHTIYF. The CDR3 DNA reads as TGTGCCAGCAGTTCCTCGCACACCATATATTTT. Together with reference TRBV28 and TRBJ1-3, the CDR3 gives the full variable domain: DVKVTQSSRYLVKRTGEKVFLECVQDMDHENMFWYRQDPGLGLRLIYFSYDVKMKEKGDIPEGYSVSREKKERFSLILESASTNQTSMYLCASSSSHTIYFGEGSWLTVV.

This sequence joins TRBV18 and TRBJ1-4; D unresolved. CDR1 is KGHSH, CDR2 LQKENI, per germline. This CDR3 is built from 15 residues. The V end lost 5 bases, the J end lost 0 bases, and 10 bases lay between the germline ends. CDR3: CASSSAGATNEKLFF. The CDR3 region has the DNA TGTGCCAGCTCATCGGCAGGAGCAACTAATGAAAAACTGTTTTTT.

The CDR3 nucleotides are TGCGCCAGCAGTGAGTCGTTTTTGGAGTCTAGCACGCAGTATTTT. This codes for CASSESFLESSTQYF. The gene calls are TRBV10-1 and TRBJ2-3; weak D call: TRBD2 (5 bases). Germline V lookup: CDR1 WNHNN, CDR2 SYGVQD (reference sequence). The CDR3 spans 15 residues. Trimming pared 0 bases from V and 9 bases from J, leaving 16 bases between.

Written as DNA, the CDR3 is TGTGCCAGCAGCTTAGGCGGATTAGCTTTGGATTATGAAAAACTGTTTTTT. Translated: CASSLGGLALDYEKLFF. This chain links TRBV11-1 with TRBJ1-4; D is unclear. V lost 1 base and J lost 6, with 18 bases in between. The CDR3 totals 17 residues. CDR1 is SGHAT and CDR2 is FQDESV in the germline V gene (reference sequence).

The rearrangement links TRBV19 to TRBJ1-6; D gene ambiguous. The CDR3 runs 14 residues. Between the trimmed V and J ends, which lost 7 bases and 8 bases, there was a span of 15 bases. CDR1 LNHDA and CDR2 SQIVND come from the germline V gene (reference sequence). The CDR3 spells CASKNGWGDSPLHF. In DNA, the CDR3 is TGTGCCAGTAAGAACGGGTGGGGAGATTCACCCCTCCACTTT.

V usage is TRBV13 and J usage is TRBJ2-5, with D perhaps TRBD2 (7 bases). V shed 6 bases and J shed 4 bases, with 15 bases lying between them. Per germline, CDR1 PRHDT and CDR2 FYEKMQ (reference sequence). This CDR3 contains 14 residues. The DNA of the CDR3 is TGTGCCAGCAGGGCCTGGGGGGGGCTAGAGACCCAGTACTTC. It codes for CASRAWGGLETQYF.

The CDR3 nucleotides are TGTGCCAGCAGCCCGACAGGGGGGAACACCGGGGAGCTGTTTTTT. Translated, it gives CASSPTGGNTGELFF. This chain connects TRBV5-8 to TRBJ2-2, with 9 bases aligning to TRBD1. The CDR3 has 15 amino acids. Germline loops: CDR1 SGHTS, CDR2 YDEGEE. V lost 4 bases to trimming and J lost 1 base; unmatched junction nucleotides: 2.